This T cell receptor (beta chain) was identified during a study of circulating CD8 cells and anti-PD-1 response in melanoma. Study-level background: Treatment was intravenous nivolumab at 3 mg/kg every 2 weeks.

Live CD3+CD8+TCRalphabeta+ cells were sorted into four subsets by PD-1 and/or TIGIT. Judged by abundance, this clonotype is large. The antigen remains undetermined. CDR3 length: 15 residues. Germline V gives CDR1 SQVTM, CDR2 ANQGSEA. The V and J ends lost 3 bases and 8 bases respectively, with 20 bases between them. TCR libraries were prepared from roughly 15 ng of total RNA with the QIAseq Immune Repertoire TCR panel. TCRdb re-derived calls from the reads in MiXCR, one entry per CDR3 protein. The table records some 140 distinct CDR3 sequences, about 7.4% of them present only once. Study-wide results and caveats: Experiments were generally run without replicates. TIGIT repertoires were least diverse, DNEG repertoires most diverse.

This material consisted of CD8+ T cells from PBMCs, taken at baseline or after one month of anti-PD-1 therapy (not recorded which). V and J are TRBV29-1 and TRBJ2-1; maybe TRBD2 (6 bases). The sequence derives from a human donor with melanoma. The CDR3 DNA sequence: TGCAGCGTTGAGAGGAGGGCAGAAAAAAGAGATGAGCAGTTCTTC. Residues: CSVERRAEKRDEQFF.